In its sample, the clone carrying this TCR beta chain was seen once. This entry comes from a study of blood T cell repertoires in COVID-19. Overall study: Italy, Spain and the United States were the sources of the convalescent and acute COVID-19 samples. From T cells, B-cell-depleted T cells, or PBMCs came the material, which was cDNA or gDNA.

Study processing details: Amplification from reference gene primers served as the basis for estimated nucleated cell counts. Assay: immunoSEQ multiplex PCR; the TCRdb copy retains only in-frame clones and omits some. The V and J calls and clone size were taken over from that table, and D and trimming were inferred from the DNA. Of roughly 300,000 clones in the sample, about four fifths were seen once. Sequenced input: peripheral blood. The sequence was obtained from a woman aged 50 to 65 with acute or convalescent COVID-19.

CDR3 DNA: TGTGCCACCAGTGATTTGCGGCAGGGGGAGACCCAGTACTTC. This gives the protein CATSDLRQGETQYF. This sequence joins TRBV24-1 and TRBJ2-5, with D perhaps matching TRBD1 (6 bases). The CDR3 runs 14 residues. Trimming shortened V by 0 bases and J by 5 bases, and 9 bases separated the two germline ends. The germline V gene has CDR1 KGHDR and CDR2 SFDVKD.